This T cell receptor (beta chain) was identified in a study of CD8+CD57+ T cells in acquired aplastic anemia. Study background: On average, sorted CD4+ and CD8+ cells gave roughly 2.9 ug of DNA.

The study profiled TCR beta VDJ and CDR3 using genomic DNA as template. TCRdb fed the reads into MiXCR, producing one record per CDR3 protein. The sample has 250,000 to 350,000 distinct CDR3 sequences, roughly three fifths seen once. About this clonotype itself: The junction does not match germline at one end; this may be a read error.

Germline V gene data show CDR1 as SEHNR and CDR2 as FQNEAQ (reference sequence). The CDR3 has 16 residues. The sample was sorted CD4+, CD8+, or CD8+CD57+ T cells (not recorded which) from PBMCs. This TCR derives from a human donor with severe aplastic anemia or a healthy control (not recorded which). The chain recombines TRBV7-9 with TRBJ1-2, with a possible D match to TRBD1 (5 bases). Here the CDR3 DNA reads TGTGCCGGCAGCTTAGCGTTGTCAGGGAGCTGGTATGGCTACACCTTC. Its translation is CAGSLALSGSWYGYTF.